This is a list of T cell receptor beta chains from one sample in a study of monozygotic twins with inflammatory bowel disease. TCRdb reprocessed the 5' RACE reads and stores each CDR3 protein as one record, lacking DNA. The sample totals some 440,000 distinct CDR3 sequences; its top ten clones hold about 2.6%. The source material was blood. Receptor source: a human donor with ulcerative colitis or Crohn's disease, or a healthy co-twin of an affected twin (not recorded which). Both conserved end residues are part of each CDR3. Each record gives: J gene, V gene, CDR3 protein.

TRBJ2-1,TRBV5-5,CASSLAPSGSRNEQFF
TRBJ2-2,TRBV15,CATSREGTGELFF
TRBJ2-1,TRBV11-1,CASSSEIIRASPYNEQFF
TRBJ2-1,TRBV20-1,CSAVAGQWNNEQFF
TRBJ2-2,TRBV5-1,CASSLAIREAGELFF
TRBJ2-7,TRBV20-1,CSAPGLADYEQYF
TRBJ1-1,TRBV20-1,CSAPLNTEAFF
TRBJ2-3,TRBV5-1,CASAPGFLKDTQYF
TRBJ1-1,TRBV27,CASRATQNTEAFF
TRBJ1-6,TRBV5-1,CASSTDRNSPLHF
TRBJ1-5,TRBV6-4,CASSEQGDQPQHF
TRBJ1-5,TRBV6-1,CASRRQNQPQHF
TRBJ1-5,TRBV7-2,CASSLVEHQPQHF
TRBJ2-7,TRBV7-9,CASSSPAVSGLEQYF
TRBJ1-1,TRBV5-4,CASSRDRGHGAFF
TRBJ1-4,TRBV7-9,CATQGDSHEKLFF
TRBJ1-1,TRBV7-3,CASSYSWNTEAFF
TRBJ1-5,TRBV28,CATDQGQPQHF
TRBJ2-1,TRBV7-9,CASSPNILSSYNEQFF
TRBJ2-2,TRBV24-1,CATSDWTSTGELFF
TRBJ2-2,TRBV5-1,CASSLERTGGDTGELFF
TRBJ1-5,TRBV6-1,CASSEAPGKGQPQHF
TRBJ2-5,TRBV6-2/TRBV6-3,CASKRAPEETQYF
TRBJ2-7,TRBV7-9,CASSGSGLGSSYEQYF
TRBJ1-4,TRBV7-9,CASSLGMAANEKLFF
TRBJ2-1,TRBV24-1,CATSFSHNEQFF
TRBJ1-5,TRBV6-2/TRBV6-3,CASSLQLYQPQHF
TRBJ2-2,TRBV19,CASSPGQGASRTGELFF
TRBJ2-3,TRBV5-1,CASSSGAFGAQYF
TRBJ2-1,TRBV11-3,CASSLVGSGASYNEQFF
TRBJ1-1,TRBV27,CASTGQGYTEAFF
TRBJ2-4,TRBV10-3,CAISTGENIQYF
TRBJ2-1,TRBV7-2,CASSLEPSVNEQFF
TRBJ2-3,TRBV6-2/TRBV6-3,CASSYAGLDTQYF
TRBJ2-7,TRBV7-6,CASSLDDGVSYEQYF
TRBJ1-2,TRBV2,CASRIEGGYYGYTF
TRBJ2-2,TRBV20-1,CSAREGAGELFF
TRBJ2-5,TRBV29-1,CSVVAAVETQYF
TRBJ1-1,TRBV27,CASSQIMNTEAFF
TRBJ2-2,TRBV9,CASSVEGPGIGELFF
TRBJ2-3,TRBV6-1,CASRAPGPHTDTQYF
TRBJ2-7,TRBV4-1,CASSQEGPAYEQYF
TRBJ2-2,TRBV7-2,CASSLTDANTGELFF
TRBJ1-2,TRBV30,CAWRTELYGYTF
TRBJ2-5,TRBV5-1,CASSLGGSGVQETQYF
TRBJ2-5,TRBV19,CASSMTGVKETQYF
TRBJ2-3,TRBV7-2,CASSLAQGLAGTLDTQYF
TRBJ2-1,TRBV20-1,CSAGQGGHEQFF